These 3 T cell receptor beta chains were sequenced from one sample in a study of T cells in Graves' hyperthyroidism and ophthalmopathy. Amplified TCR beta CDR3 regions derived from RNA transcripts. A set of HTBI primers served as the primers for a first-round RT-PCR of the TCR CDR3. Each CDR3 protein is one row after TCRdb ran MiXCR on the multiplex PCR reads. The repertoire has 640,000 or so distinct CDR3 sequences, 14% to 15% of them found once; the top ten carry 4% to 5.5%. Sample: blood. These receptors originate from a woman in her forties with Graves' ophthalmopathy.

This clonotype appeared many times. V gene TRBV12-3 or TRBV12-4 combines with J gene TRBJ2-5; 9 bases fit TRBD1. This CDR3 is built from 15 residues. Trimming at V came to 5 bases and at J to 5 bases, leaving 9 bases not matched to a gene. The CDR3 nucleotides are TGTGCCAGCAGTCCGTCGACAGGGGGAGGTGAGACCCAGTACTTC. The encoded protein is CASSPSTGGGETQYF.

The V gene is TRBV7-9, the J gene TRBJ2-5, with a tentative D call TRBD2 (5 bases). Germline CDR1 and CDR2: SEHNR and FQNEAQ (reference sequence). CDR3 length equals 13 residues. V lost 2 bases and J lost 4, with 8 bases in between. DNA for the CDR3: TGTGCCAGCAGCTTACCTGCGGGAGAGACCCAGTACTTC. It yields the protein CASSLPAGETQYF.

This clonotype showed up just a few times. The DNA of the CDR3 is TGTGCCAGCAGTTACTCTCGCGGGACGATAAGAAACACCGGGGAGCTGTTTTTT. It is translated as CASSYSRGTIRNTGELFF. This chain joins TRBV6-2 or TRBV6-3 and TRBJ2-2; D may be TRBD2 (6 bases). Germline CDR1 MNHEY, CDR2 SVGEGT. The V gene lost 0 bases and the J gene lost 2 bases, with 16 bases spanning the gap. The CDR3 spans 18 residues.